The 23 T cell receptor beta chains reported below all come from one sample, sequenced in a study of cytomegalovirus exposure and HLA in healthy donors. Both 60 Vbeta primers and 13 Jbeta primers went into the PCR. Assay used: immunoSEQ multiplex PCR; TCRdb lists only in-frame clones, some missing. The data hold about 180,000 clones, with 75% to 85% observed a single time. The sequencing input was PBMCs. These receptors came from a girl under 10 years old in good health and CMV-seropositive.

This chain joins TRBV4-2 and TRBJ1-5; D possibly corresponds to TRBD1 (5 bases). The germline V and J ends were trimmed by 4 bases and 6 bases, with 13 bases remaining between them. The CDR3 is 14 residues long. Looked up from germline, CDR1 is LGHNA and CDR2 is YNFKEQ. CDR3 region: CASSPRGGVQPQHF. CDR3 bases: TGTGCCAGCAGCCCGAGGGGAGGGGTTCAGCCCCAGCATTTT.

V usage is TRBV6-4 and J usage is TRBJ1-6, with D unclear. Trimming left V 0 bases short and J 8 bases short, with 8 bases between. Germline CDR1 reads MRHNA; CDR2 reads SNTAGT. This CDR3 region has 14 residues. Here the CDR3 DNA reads TGTGCCAGCAGTGACTCGATTTCGGATTCACCCCTCCACTTT. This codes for CASSDSISDSPLHF.

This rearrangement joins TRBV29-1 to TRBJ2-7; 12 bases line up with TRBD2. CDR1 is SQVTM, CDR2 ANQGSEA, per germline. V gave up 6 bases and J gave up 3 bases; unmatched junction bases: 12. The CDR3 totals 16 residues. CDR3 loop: CSVALAGGRSIYEQYF. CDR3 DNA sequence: TGCAGCGTCGCCCTAGCGGGGGGGCGTTCAATCTACGAGCAGTACTTC.

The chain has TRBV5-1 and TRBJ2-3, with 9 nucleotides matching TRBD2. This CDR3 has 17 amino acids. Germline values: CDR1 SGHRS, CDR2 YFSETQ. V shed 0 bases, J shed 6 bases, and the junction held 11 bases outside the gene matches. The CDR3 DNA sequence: TGCGCCAGCAGCTTGGGCCGGCGGGGGGGCACTTCGGATACGCAGTATTTT. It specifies CASSLGRRGGTSDTQYF.

The CDR3 DNA is TGTGCCTGGGGGACTAGCGGGTCTGGAGAGCAGTTCTTC. Its protein is CAWGTSGSGEQFF. This chain connects TRBV30 to TRBJ2-1, with TRBD2 matching over 12 bases. The V segment lost 5 bases and the J segment 10 bases; nucleotides outside the gene matches: 6. CDR1 is GTSNPN and CDR2 is SVGIG in the germline V gene (reference sequence). This CDR3 spans 13 amino acids.

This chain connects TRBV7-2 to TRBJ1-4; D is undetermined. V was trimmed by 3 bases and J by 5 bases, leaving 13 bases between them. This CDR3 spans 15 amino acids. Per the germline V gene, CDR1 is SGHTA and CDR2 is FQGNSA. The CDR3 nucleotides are TGTGCCAGCAGCTTTTGGGGAGTGGTGAATGAAAAACTGTTTTTT. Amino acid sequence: CASSFWGVVNEKLFF.

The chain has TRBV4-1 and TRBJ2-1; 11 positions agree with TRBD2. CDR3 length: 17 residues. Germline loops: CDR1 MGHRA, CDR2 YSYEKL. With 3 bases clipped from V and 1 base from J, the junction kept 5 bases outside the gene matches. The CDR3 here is CASSQTSGETSYNEQFF. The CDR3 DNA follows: TGCGCCAGCAGCCAGACTAGCGGGGAAACGTCCTACAATGAGCAGTTCTTC.

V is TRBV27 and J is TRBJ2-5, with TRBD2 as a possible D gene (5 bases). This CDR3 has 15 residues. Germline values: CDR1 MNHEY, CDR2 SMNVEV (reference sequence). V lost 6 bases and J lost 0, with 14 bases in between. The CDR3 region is CASSPTAGNQETQYF. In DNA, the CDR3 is TGTGCCAGCAGCCCCACGGCGGGCAACCAAGAGACCCAGTACTTC.

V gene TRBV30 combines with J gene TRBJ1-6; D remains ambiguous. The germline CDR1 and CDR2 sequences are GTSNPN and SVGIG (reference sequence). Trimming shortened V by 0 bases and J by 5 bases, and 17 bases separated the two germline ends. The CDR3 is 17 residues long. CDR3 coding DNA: TGTGCCTGGAGTGTTTTCTCCCCCACAGCCGATAATTCACCCCTCCACTTT. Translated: CAWSVFSPTADNSPLHF.

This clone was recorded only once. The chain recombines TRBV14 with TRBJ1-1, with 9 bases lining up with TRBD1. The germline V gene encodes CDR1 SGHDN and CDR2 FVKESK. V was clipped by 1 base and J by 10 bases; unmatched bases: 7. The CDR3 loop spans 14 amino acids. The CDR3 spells CASSQGGQGLGAFF. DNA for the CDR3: TGTGCCAGCAGCCAAGGTGGACAGGGGCTCGGAGCTTTCTTT. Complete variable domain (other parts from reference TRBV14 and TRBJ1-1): EAGVTQFPSHSVIEKGQTVTLRCDPISGHDNLYWYRRVMGKEIKFLLHFVKESKQDESGMPNNRFLAERTGGTYSTLKVQPAELEDSGVYFCASSQGGQGLGAFFGQGTRLTVV.

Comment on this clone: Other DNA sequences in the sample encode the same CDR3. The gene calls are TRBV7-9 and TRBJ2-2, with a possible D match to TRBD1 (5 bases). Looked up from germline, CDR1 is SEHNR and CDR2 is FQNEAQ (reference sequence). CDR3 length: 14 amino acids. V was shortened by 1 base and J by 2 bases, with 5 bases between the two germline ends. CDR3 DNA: TGTGCCAGCAGCTTAGGGGGCAACACCGGGGAGCTGTTTTTT. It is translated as CASSLGGNTGELFF.

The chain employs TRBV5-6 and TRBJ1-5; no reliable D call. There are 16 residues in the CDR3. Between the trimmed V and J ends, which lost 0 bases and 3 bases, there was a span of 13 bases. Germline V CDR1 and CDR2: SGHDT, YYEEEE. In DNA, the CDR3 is TGTGCCAGCAGCTTGGGGTCCCGGGAGGACAATCAGCCCCAGCATTTT. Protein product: CASSLGSREDNQPQHF.

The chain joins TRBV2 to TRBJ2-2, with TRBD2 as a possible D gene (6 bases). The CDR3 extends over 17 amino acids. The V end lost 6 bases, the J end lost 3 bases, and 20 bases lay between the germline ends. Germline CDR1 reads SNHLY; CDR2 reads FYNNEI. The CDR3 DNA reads TGTGCCAGCAGCCGAACAGGAGGGGAAACCGACACCGGGGAGCTGTTTTTT. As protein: CASSRTGGETDTGELFF.

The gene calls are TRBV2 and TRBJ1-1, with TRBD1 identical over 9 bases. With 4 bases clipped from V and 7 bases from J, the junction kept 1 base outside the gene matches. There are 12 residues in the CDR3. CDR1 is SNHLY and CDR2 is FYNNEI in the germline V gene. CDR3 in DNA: TGTGCCAGCAGTGGGACAGGGGTTGAAGCTTTCTTT. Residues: CASSGTGVEAFF. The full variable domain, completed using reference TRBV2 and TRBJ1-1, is EPEVTQTPSHQVTQMGQEVILRCVPISNHLYFYWYRQILGQKVEFLVSFYNNEISEKSEIFDDQFSVERPDGSNFTLKIRSTKLEDSAMYFCASSGTGVEAFFGQGTRLTVV.

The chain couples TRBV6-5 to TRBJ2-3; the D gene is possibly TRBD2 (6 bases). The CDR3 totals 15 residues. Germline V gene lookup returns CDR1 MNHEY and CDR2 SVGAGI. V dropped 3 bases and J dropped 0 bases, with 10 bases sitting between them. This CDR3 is CASSYSGTSTDTQYF. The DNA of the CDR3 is TGTGCCAGCAGTTATAGCGGCACTAGCACAGATACGCAGTATTTT.

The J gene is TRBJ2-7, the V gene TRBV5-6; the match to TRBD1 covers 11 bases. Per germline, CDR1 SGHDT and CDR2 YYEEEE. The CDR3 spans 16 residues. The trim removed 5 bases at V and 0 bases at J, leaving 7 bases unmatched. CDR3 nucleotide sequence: TGTGCCAGCAGTTCCGGGACAGGGGGTATCTCCTACGAGCAGTACTTC. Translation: CASSSGTGGISYEQYF.

The CDR3 DNA reads as TGCGCCAGCAGCACCTTAGCGGGGGGCCGTGGCGAGCAGTACTTC. This codes for CASSTLAGGRGEQYF. The rearrangement uses TRBV5-1 and TRBJ2-7; 10 bases agree with TRBD2. V shed 4 bases, J shed 6 bases, and the junction held 10 bases outside the gene matches. The CDR3 is 15 amino acids. The germline V gene has CDR1 SGHRS and CDR2 YFSETQ.

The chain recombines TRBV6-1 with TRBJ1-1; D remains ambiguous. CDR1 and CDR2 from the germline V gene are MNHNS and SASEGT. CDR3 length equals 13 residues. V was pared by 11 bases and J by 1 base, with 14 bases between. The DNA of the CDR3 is TGTGCCGGCGGGTCCTCAGCGAACACTGAAGCTTTCTTT. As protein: CAGGSSANTEAFF.

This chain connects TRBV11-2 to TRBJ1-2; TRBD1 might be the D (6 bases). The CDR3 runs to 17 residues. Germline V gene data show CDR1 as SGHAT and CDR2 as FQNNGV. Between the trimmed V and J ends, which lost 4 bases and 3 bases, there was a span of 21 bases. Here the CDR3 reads CASSYTRGATEDYGYTF. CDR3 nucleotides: TGTGCCAGCAGCTATACCCGGGGGGCCACAGAGGACTATGGCTACACCTTC.

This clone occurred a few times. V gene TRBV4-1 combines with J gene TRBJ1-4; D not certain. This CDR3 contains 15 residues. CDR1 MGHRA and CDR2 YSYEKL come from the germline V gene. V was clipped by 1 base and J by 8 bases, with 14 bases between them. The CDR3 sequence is CASSQAPRVGEKLFF. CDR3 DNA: TGCGCCAGCAGCCAAGCGCCGCGGGTGGGGGAAAAACTGTTTTTT.

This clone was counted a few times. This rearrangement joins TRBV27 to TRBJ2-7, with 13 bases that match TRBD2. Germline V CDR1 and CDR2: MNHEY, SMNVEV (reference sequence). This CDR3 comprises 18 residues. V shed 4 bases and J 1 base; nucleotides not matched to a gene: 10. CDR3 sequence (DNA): TGTGCCAGCAGTTCCCTTCCTGGGACTAGCGGGATATCCTACGAGCAGTACTTC. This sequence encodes CASSSLPGTSGISYEQYF.

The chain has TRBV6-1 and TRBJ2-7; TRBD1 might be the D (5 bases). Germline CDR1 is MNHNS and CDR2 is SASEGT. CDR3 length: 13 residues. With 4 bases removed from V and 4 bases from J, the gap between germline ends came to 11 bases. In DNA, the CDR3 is TGTGCCAGCAGTGGAGCTAGGGGATACGAGCAGTACTTC. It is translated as CASSGARGYEQYF.

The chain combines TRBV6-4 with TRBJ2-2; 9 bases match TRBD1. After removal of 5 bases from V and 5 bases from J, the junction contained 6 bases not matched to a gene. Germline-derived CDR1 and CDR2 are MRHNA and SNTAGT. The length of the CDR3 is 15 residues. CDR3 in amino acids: CASSPGQGNTGELFF. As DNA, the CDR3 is TGTGCCAGCAGTCCGGGACAGGGAAATACCGGGGAGCTGTTTTTT.